This TCR beta chain originates from a study of blood T cell repertoires in COVID-19. Whole-study context: PBMCs, B-cell-depleted T cells, or T cells provided the cDNA or gDNA that made up the material.

Authors' data handling: Nucleated cell counts were estimated from reference gene primer amplification. Repertoires were generated with immunoSEQ multiplex PCR, while TCRdb's copy carries only in-frame clones and drops some. V, J and clone size reflect that table, while D and trimming were determined from the DNA. The sample gives around 120,000 clones, around 79% of which show up once; 2% to 2.5% is in the top ten. The CDR3 is 14 residues long. Germline loops: CDR1 MGHRA, CDR2 YSYEKL. V was pared by 1 base and J by 2 bases, with 8 bases between. Specimen: peripheral blood. The chain carries TRBV4-1 and TRBJ2-5; the D gene is possibly TRBD2 (5 bases). The clonotype originates from a man between 65 and 85 years old with acute or convalescent COVID-19. This chain's CDR3 is CASSQGSGQETQYF. CDR3 nucleotide sequence: TGCGCCAGCAGCCAAGGGTCGGGGCAAGAGACCCAGTACTTC.